The 21 T cell receptor beta chains given below trace back to one sample, sequenced in a study of PD-L1 blockade in urothelial cancer. TCRdb's copy holds only in-frame clones and misses some; the assay was immunoSEQ multiplex PCR. The sample holds around 110,000 clones, 80% to 90% seen once. Time point noted: peripheral blood 6 weeks after treatment start. This specimen was PBMCs, taken around atezolizumab (anti-PD-L1) treatment. All receptors derive from a man aged 60-69 years with urothelial cancer.

V and J are TRBV6-5 and TRBJ2-7; D is perhaps TRBD2 (6 bases). This CDR3 has 14 residues. Between the trimmed V and J ends, which lost 2 bases and 0 bases, there was a span of 8 bases. Germline V gives CDR1 MNHEY, CDR2 SVGAGI. CDR3 in DNA: TGTGCCAGCAGTTACGAGCGGGCCTCCTACGAGCAGTACTTC. Its translation is CASSYERASYEQYF.

The CDR3, as DNA: TGTGCCAGCAGCTTAAACAGGGTAGGGCCAGATACGCAGTATTTT. Protein product: CASSLNRVGPDTQYF. The chain joins TRBV7-9 to TRBJ2-3; D may be TRBD1 (6 bases). The ends were cut back, 2 bases at V and 4 bases at J, with 13 bases in the middle. Germline assignment: CDR1 SEHNR and CDR2 FQNEAQ (reference sequence). The CDR3 is made up of 15 amino acids.

This sequence joins TRBV9 and TRBJ1-6; 8 nucleotides match TRBD1. The CDR3 is 17 residues long. Germline values: CDR1 SGDLS, CDR2 YYNGEE. Unmatched junction bases numbered 6, after V lost 3 bases and J lost 1 base. The CDR3 coding sequence is TGTGCCAGCAGCGGAGGGACAGGAAGGTCCTATAATTCACCCCTCCACTTT. Residues: CASSGGTGRSYNSPLHF.

The chain recombines TRBV25-1 with TRBJ2-2; D is uncertain. Germline V gives CDR1 MGHDK, CDR2 SYGVNS. With 3 bases removed from V and 6 bases from J, the gap between germline ends came to 5 bases. This CDR3 contains 12 residues. The CDR3 nucleotides are TGTGCCAGCAGTGAGGGCCCCGGGGAGCTGTTTTTT. Translation: CASSEGPGELFF.

This clone showed up just a few times. This rearrangement joins TRBV2 to TRBJ1-2; 10 nucleotides match TRBD1. Per germline, CDR1 SNHLY and CDR2 FYNNEI. V was pared by 10 bases and J by 5 bases, with 4 bases of the junction left unmatched. The CDR3 is 12 amino acids. The chain's CDR3 is CAIGTGVYGYTF. CDR3 DNA sequence: TGTGCCATCGGGACAGGGGTATATGGCTACACCTTC.

This clone was observed once. The chain combines TRBV5-1 with TRBJ2-5, with 7 bases lining up with TRBD1. V lost 1 base, J lost 0 bases, and 6 bases stayed unmatched. This CDR3 is built from 16 residues. Germline V gene data show CDR1 as SGHRS and CDR2 as YFSETQ. CDR3 residues: CASSLIPGGYQETQYF. CDR3 coding DNA: TGCGCCAGCAGCTTGATACCAGGGGGTTACCAAGAGACCCAGTACTTC.

The chain is built from TRBV13 and TRBJ2-7, with a possible D match to TRBD1 (6 bases). V gave up 4 bases and J gave up 3 bases, with 13 bases separating them. The CDR3 runs to 14 residues. Germline V gene sequence: CDR1 PRHDT, CDR2 FYEKMQ (reference sequence). CDR3 bases: TGTGCCAGCAGCTCCTCAGGGGTAGGCTACGAGCAGTACTTC. It codes for CASSSSGVGYEQYF.

This chain connects TRBV10-2 to TRBJ2-1, with D possibly being TRBD2 (6 bases). Germline V gene data show CDR1 as WSHSY and CDR2 as SAAADI. The ends were cut back, 1 base at V and 9 bases at J, with 10 bases in the middle. This CDR3 is built from 13 residues. The CDR3 here is CASSEFLGGEQFF. CDR3 DNA sequence: TGCGCCAGCAGTGAGTTTTTGGGGGGTGAGCAGTTCTTC.

The gene calls are TRBV7-9 and TRBJ2-6, with 11 bases lining up with TRBD1. The trim removed 5 bases at V and 7 bases at J, leaving 16 bases unmatched. This CDR3 contains 19 residues. CDR1 and CDR2 (germline): SEHNR, FQNEAQ (reference sequence). CDR3 nucleotides: TGTGCCAGCAGCCCCTGGACAGGGGGCGGGCTAGTCGGAGCCAACGTCCTGACTTTC. It translates to CASSPWTGGGLVGANVLTF.

The chain employs TRBV27 and TRBJ2-1; D unresolved. The CDR3 sequence is 14 residues long. Between the trimmed V and J ends, which lost 3 bases and 0 bases, there was a span of 6 bases. Germline-derived CDR1 and CDR2 are MNHEY and SMNVEV (reference sequence). The CDR3 DNA reads as TGTGCCAGCAGTTTGGGCTACTCCTACAATGAGCAGTTCTTC. This sequence encodes CASSLGYSYNEQFF.

The gene calls are TRBV6-5 and TRBJ1-1; TRBD1 is a possible D gene (5 bases). CDR3 length equals 12 residues. V shed 6 bases and J shed 7 bases, with 12 bases lying between them. Germline V gene lookup returns CDR1 MNHEY and CDR2 SVGAGI. The CDR3 DNA sequence: TGTGCCAGCAGGCCAGGGTACGGTGAAGCTTTCTTT. Protein: CASRPGYGEAFF.

This clone appeared once. The rearrangement links TRBV5-1 to TRBJ2-5; 7 bases agree with TRBD2. In germline, CDR1 is SGHRS, CDR2 YFSETQ. J was trimmed by 3 bases and V by 4 bases; bases with no gene match: 12. This CDR3 spans 16 amino acids. The chain's CDR3 is CASSPGPSAGEETQYF. DNA of the CDR3: TGCGCCAGCAGCCCGGGTCCCAGTGCGGGGGAAGAGACCCAGTACTTC.

The chain couples TRBV6-1 to TRBJ2-2, with 9 bases matching TRBD2. Germline V gene data show CDR1 as MNHNS and CDR2 as SASEGT. J gave up 4 bases and V 5 bases, and 5 bases lay outside the gene matches. The CDR3 has 15 amino acids. CDR3 DNA: TGTGCCAGCAGTAAGACTAGCGGTGCCACCGGGGAGCTGTTTTTT. Its translation is CASSKTSGATGELFF.

This clone was seen once. The chain is built from TRBV5-1 and TRBJ2-1, with 10 bases identical to TRBD2. CDR3 length: 19 residues. After removal of 4 bases from V and 2 bases from J, the junction contained 15 bases not matched to a gene. CDR1 SGHRS and CDR2 YFSETQ come from the germline V gene. Here the CDR3 reads CASSRGVAGGLLAYNEQFF. In DNA, the CDR3 is TGCGCCAGCAGCCGGGGGGTAGCGGGGGGCCTTCTCGCCTACAATGAGCAGTTCTTC.

This rearrangement joins TRBV27 to TRBJ2-7; TRBD2 agrees at 8 bases. The trim removed 2 bases at V and 5 bases at J, leaving 11 bases unmatched. The CDR3 totals 16 residues. Germline lookup yields CDR1 MNHEY and CDR2 SMNVEV (reference sequence). CDR3 nucleotide sequence: TGTGCCAGCAGTTTAGGCGGGAGCGGGAGTAAGCACGAGCAGTACTTC. It is translated as CASSLGGSGSKHEQYF.

This chain joins TRBV27 and TRBJ2-5; 8 bases match TRBD1. The CDR3 totals 15 residues. J gave up 1 base and V 6 bases, and 7 bases lay outside the gene matches. Germline V gives CDR1 MNHEY, CDR2 SMNVEV (reference sequence). CDR3 in DNA: TGTGCCAGCAGGAATGACAGGGGACTCCAAGAGACCCAGTACTTC. It encodes CASRNDRGLQETQYF.

This rearrangement joins TRBV28 to TRBJ2-2; 7 positions match TRBD1. V lost 10 bases, J lost 0 bases, and 5 bases stayed unmatched. The germline V gene has CDR1 MDHEN and CDR2 SYDVKM. The CDR3 spans 14 residues. The CDR3 DNA follows: TGTGCCACTAGGACAGGTTCGAACACCGGGGAGCTGTTTTTT. It translates to CATRTGSNTGELFF.

The chain uses TRBV7-3 and TRBJ2-7; D might be TRBD2 (5 bases). The germline V and J ends were trimmed by 5 bases and 0 bases, with 8 bases remaining between them. The length of the CDR3 is 13 residues. Germline V lookup: CDR1 SGHTA, CDR2 FQGTGA. This chain's CDR3 is CASSPRGSYEQYF. CDR3 nucleotide sequence: TGTGCCAGCAGCCCTCGGGGCTCCTACGAGCAGTACTTC. The complete variable domain, with remaining parts taken from reference TRBV7-3 and TRBJ2-7, reads GAGVSQTPSNKVTEKGKYVELRCDPISGHTALYWYRQSLGQGPEFLIYFQGTGAADDSGLPNDRFFAVRPEGSVSTLKIQRTERGDSAVYLCASSPRGSYEQYFGPGTRLTVT.

J is TRBJ2-2 and V is TRBV7-8, with 15 bases that match TRBD2. Germline lookup yields CDR1 SGHVS and CDR2 FQNEAQ. The CDR3 is 17 residues long. V lost 5 bases, J lost 5 bases, and 6 bases stayed unmatched. CDR3 sequence reads: CASSRTSGGARTGELFF. In DNA form, the CDR3 reads TGTGCCAGCAGCCGGACTAGCGGGGGGGCAAGGACCGGGGAGCTGTTTTTT.

For the CDR3, the DNA is TGCGCCAGCAGCTTGGCTCAAGAGACCCAGTACTTC. Protein: CASSLAQETQYF. The rearrangement uses TRBV5-1 and TRBJ2-5; D unresolved. Germline V gene data show CDR1 as SGHRS and CDR2 as YFSETQ. V shed 0 bases and J shed 2 bases, with 2 bases lying between them. The CDR3 loop spans 12 amino acids.

J is TRBJ2-7 and V is TRBV6-6; a weak D match, TRBD1 (7 bases). V lost 4 bases to trimming and J lost 5 bases, with 15 bases between them. The CDR3 consists of 14 residues. Germline V gene data show CDR1 as MNHNY and CDR2 as SVGAGI (reference sequence). CDR3 region: CASSLQGGANEQYF. The CDR3 coding sequence is TGTGCCAGCAGTTTGCAGGGGGGCGCGAACGAGCAGTACTTC.